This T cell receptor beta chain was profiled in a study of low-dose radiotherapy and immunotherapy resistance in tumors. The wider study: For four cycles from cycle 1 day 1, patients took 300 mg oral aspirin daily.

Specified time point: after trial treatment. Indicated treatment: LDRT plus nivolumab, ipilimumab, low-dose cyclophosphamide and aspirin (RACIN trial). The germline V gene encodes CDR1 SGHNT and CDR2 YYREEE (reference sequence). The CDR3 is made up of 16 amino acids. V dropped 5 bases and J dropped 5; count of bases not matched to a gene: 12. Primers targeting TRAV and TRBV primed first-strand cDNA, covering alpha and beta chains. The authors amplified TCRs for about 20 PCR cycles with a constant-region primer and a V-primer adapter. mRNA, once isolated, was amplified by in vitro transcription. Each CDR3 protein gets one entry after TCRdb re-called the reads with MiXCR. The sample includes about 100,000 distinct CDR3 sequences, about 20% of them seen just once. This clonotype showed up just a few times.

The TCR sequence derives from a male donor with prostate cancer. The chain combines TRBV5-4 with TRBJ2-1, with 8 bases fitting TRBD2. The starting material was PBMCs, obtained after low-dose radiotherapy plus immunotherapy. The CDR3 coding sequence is TGTGCCAGCAGGGGGGTGACGGGGGGGCTTGACAATGAGCAGTTCTTC. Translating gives CASRGVTGGLDNEQFF.